This entry lists 27 T cell receptor beta chains sequenced from one sample in a study of blood T cell repertoires in COVID-19. Produced via immunoSEQ multiplex PCR; TCRdb's table is partial and in-frame only. Here the sample spans about 370,000 clones, roughly nine tenths being singletons. Material: PBMCs or T cells enriched from blood (not recorded which). All receptors come from a man in his late teens or twenties who had recovered from COVID-19.

J is TRBJ1-6 and V is TRBV5-6, with D unresolved. This CDR3 has 13 residues. The germline V gene encodes CDR1 SGHDT and CDR2 YYEEEE. V was cut by 4 bases and J by 7 bases, with 9 bases left in between. The CDR3 loop is CASSTTANSPLHF. The CDR3 DNA sequence: TGTGCCAGCAGCACGACTGCAAATTCACCCCTCCACTTT. The complete variable domain, with remaining parts taken from reference TRBV5-6 and TRBJ1-6, reads DAGVTQSPTHLIKTRGQQVTLRCSPKSGHDTVSWYQQALGQGPQFIFQYYEEEERQRGNFPDRFSGHQFPNYSSELNVNALLLGDSALYLCASSTTANSPLHFGNGTRLTVT.

The V gene is TRBV27, the J gene TRBJ2-7; 12 positions match TRBD1. This CDR3 is 15 amino acids long. The J segment lost 3 bases and the V segment lost 4 bases, leaving 4 bases of the junction unmatched. CDR1 is MNHEY, CDR2 SMNVEV, per germline (reference sequence). The CDR3: CASSWGQGALYEQYF. CDR3 nucleotides: TGTGCCAGCAGTTGGGGACAGGGGGCCCTCTACGAGCAGTACTTC.

The chain carries TRBV2 and TRBJ1-1; a possible D gene is TRBD1 (6 bases). The CDR3 is 14 residues long. Trimming removed 7 bases from V and 3 bases from J, with 15 bases in between. Per the germline V gene, CDR1 is SNHLY and CDR2 is FYNNEI. The DNA for the CDR3 is TGTGCCAGCACCTCGGCAGGGGAGTACACTGAAGCTTTCTTT. Translating gives CASTSAGEYTEAFF.

This chain links TRBV7-8 with TRBJ2-7, with D maybe TRBD1 (6 bases). The CDR3 sequence is 18 residues long. Trimming removed 1 base from V and 7 bases from J, with 26 bases in between. The germline V gene encodes CDR1 SGHVS and CDR2 FQNEAQ. The CDR3 here is CASSLVRTGRQDLREQYF. Here the CDR3 DNA reads TGTGCCAGCAGCTTAGTTAGGACGGGGCGACAGGACCTCCGGGAGCAGTACTTC. Together with reference TRBV7-8 and TRBJ2-7, the CDR3 gives the full variable domain: GAGVSQSPRYKVAKRGQDVALRCDPISGHVSLFWYQQALGQGPEFLTYFQNEAQLDKSGLPSDRFFAERPEGSVSTLKIQRTQQEDSAVYLCASSLVRTGRQDLREQYFGPGTRLTVT.

This clone was detected once. The rearrangement uses TRBV2 and TRBJ2-7, with a tentative D call TRBD1 (6 bases). V lost 7 bases and J lost 3, with 10 bases in between. The CDR3 consists of 12 residues. Looked up from germline, CDR1 is SNHLY and CDR2 is FYNNEI. DNA of the CDR3: TGTGCCAGCAATACAGGGTACTACGAGCAGTACTTC. It specifies CASNTGYYEQYF.

The chain couples TRBV5-4 to TRBJ2-7; perhaps TRBD1 as D (5 bases). This CDR3 contains 14 residues. In germline, CDR1 is SGHNT, CDR2 YYREEE (reference sequence). The V and J ends lost 0 bases and 0 bases respectively, with 7 bases between them. The CDR3 sequence is CASSLEGISYEQYF. The CDR3 coding sequence is TGTGCCAGCAGCTTGGAGGGGATCTCCTACGAGCAGTACTTC.

The chain is built from TRBV3-1 (or the pseudogene TRBV3-2) and TRBJ2-1; TRBD2 matches at 8 bases. Germline V gene lookup returns CDR1 LGHDT and CDR2 YNNKEL (reference sequence). The ends lost 0 bases at V and 15 bases at J; junction bases unmatched: 16. This CDR3 spans 16 amino acids. In DNA form, the CDR3 reads TGTGCCAGCAGCCAAGAACTTAATTTCGGACTAGCCAAAGGGTTCTTC. Protein sequence: CASSQELNFGLAKGFF.

The V and J genes are TRBV5-1 and TRBJ2-7; 10 bases are shared with TRBD1. The V gene end was trimmed by 0 bases and the J gene end by 3 bases; junction bases not matched to a gene: 6. The germline V gene encodes CDR1 SGHRS and CDR2 YFSETQ. CDR3 size: 16 residues. CDR3 sequence (DNA): TGCGCCAGCAGCTTGGCGGGACAGGGGAGCCTCTACGAGCAGTACTTC. As protein: CASSLAGQGSLYEQYF.

The chain recombines TRBV10-3 with TRBJ1-5; weak D call: TRBD1 (5 bases). There are 15 residues in the CDR3. From germline, CDR1 is ENHRY and CDR2 SYGVKD. V lost 6 bases and J lost 6, with 18 bases in between. Written as DNA, the CDR3 is TGTGCCATCAGGGGAGGAGGGGTGTTGGGTCAGCCCCAGCATTTT. Residues: CAIRGGGVLGQPQHF.

This chain links TRBV5-1 with TRBJ2-1; D is ambiguous. V dropped 4 bases and J dropped 0 bases, with 11 bases sitting between them. This CDR3 is built from 15 residues. CDR1 is SGHRS and CDR2 is YFSETQ in the germline V gene. This CDR3 reads CASSPDLGSYNEQFF. In nucleotides, the CDR3 is TGCGCCAGCAGCCCCGACTTGGGCTCCTACAATGAGCAGTTCTTC.

On this clone itself: Other DNA sequences of this sample code for an identical CDR3. This chain connects TRBV30 to TRBJ1-2; D call uncertain. V lost 0 bases to trimming and J lost 8 bases, with 13 bases between them. Germline V CDR1 and CDR2: GTSNPN, SVGIG (reference sequence). The CDR3 consists of 13 residues. CDR3 nucleotides: TGTGCCTGGAGTGTAAGCGAGGGTGGGGGCTACACCTTC. As protein: CAWSVSEGGGYTF.

This sequence joins TRBV19 and TRBJ2-5; D perhaps matches TRBD1 (5 bases). Germline V gene data show CDR1 as LNHDA and CDR2 as SQIVND (reference sequence). V was pared by 3 bases and J by 2 bases, with 13 bases between. There are 15 residues in the CDR3. CDR3 sequence (DNA): TGTGCCAGTAGTATGAGACAGAACTATCAAGAGACCCAGTACTTC. It specifies CASSMRQNYQETQYF.

The chain combines TRBV3-1 (or the pseudogene TRBV3-2) with TRBJ1-4; D unresolved. V was cut by 4 bases and J by 7 bases, with 19 bases left in between. Germline CDR1 and CDR2: LGHDT and YNNKEL (reference sequence). This CDR3 contains 16 residues. The CDR3: CASSPPRVRLVEKLFF. The CDR3 nucleotides are TGTGCCAGCAGCCCTCCTCGGGTGCGGTTAGTTGAAAAACTGTTTTTT.

The CDR3 protein is CASTRGSGGRNTGELFF. The CDR3 DNA reads TGCGCCAGCACCCGAGGGTCGGGCGGGAGGAACACCGGGGAGCTGTTTTTT. The chain is built from TRBV4-1 and TRBJ2-2, with 7 bases fitting TRBD2. The J segment lost 1 base and the V segment lost 7 bases, leaving 12 bases of the junction unmatched. Per germline, CDR1 MGHRA and CDR2 YSYEKL. This CDR3 has 17 residues.

The rearrangement joins TRBV6-5 to TRBJ1-5; D ambiguous. The germline V gene encodes CDR1 MNHEY and CDR2 SVGAGI. Trimming took 4 bases from V and 9 from J, leaving 13 bases between them. The CDR3 has 13 amino acids. In DNA form, the CDR3 reads TGTGCCAGCAGTTCGAAGGGAGAGGGGCCCCAGCATTTT. It specifies CASSSKGEGPQHF.

This chain connects TRBV10-3 to TRBJ1-3, with a weak D call TRBD1 (5 bases). The CDR3 runs 11 residues. V lost 4 bases, J lost 8 bases, and 6 bases lay in between. The germline V gene encodes CDR1 ENHRY and CDR2 SYGVKD. The CDR3 DNA sequence: TGTGCCATCAGTGCGGGGGACACCATATATTTT. As protein: CAISAGDTIYF.

V gene TRBV10-2 combines with J gene TRBJ1-2; 7 nucleotides agree with TRBD1. CDR3 size: 13 residues. J was trimmed by 8 bases and V by 5 bases; bases with no gene match: 8. Per germline, CDR1 WSHSY and CDR2 SAAADI. The CDR3 DNA follows: TGCGCCAGCAGTCTTGACAGGGAGTACGGCTACACCTTC. This gives the protein CASSLDREYGYTF.

The V and J genes are TRBV2 and TRBJ1-6; no clear D gene. This CDR3 comprises 14 residues. Looked up from germline, CDR1 is SNHLY and CDR2 is FYNNEI. The V gene lost 2 bases and the J gene lost 7 bases, with 9 bases spanning the gap. The CDR3 DNA reads TGTGCCAGCAGTGAATACGGTAAAAATTCACCCCTCCACTTT. Its translation is CASSEYGKNSPLHF.

The rearrangement uses TRBV13 and TRBJ1-6, with unresolved D. The V end lost 1 base, the J end lost 8 bases, and 6 bases lay between the germline ends. The CDR3 totals 13 residues. The germline V gene encodes CDR1 PRHDT and CDR2 FYEKMQ (reference sequence). CDR3 sequence (DNA): TGTGCCAGCAGCTTAGCGGTAGATTCACCCCTCCACTTT. Protein: CASSLAVDSPLHF.

J is TRBJ2-6 and V is TRBV18; possible D gene TRBD1, 6 bases. This CDR3 is 16 amino acids long. The germline CDR1 and CDR2 sequences are KGHSH and LQKENI. Trimming left V 3 bases short and J 0 bases short, with 9 bases between. In DNA form, the CDR3 reads TGTGCCAGCTCACCGGACAGAAGCTCTGGGGCCAACGTCCTGACTTTC. The encoded protein is CASSPDRSSGANVLTF.

The chain joins TRBV5-1 to TRBJ2-2; 8 nucleotides align to TRBD1. The CDR3 runs 18 residues. CDR1 and CDR2 from the germline V gene are SGHRS and YFSETQ. Losses at the gene ends were 4 bases for V and 6 bases for J; bases not matched to a gene: 17. CDR3: CASSKRTGMVLRAGELFF. As DNA, the CDR3 is TGCGCCAGCAGCAAGAGGACAGGGATGGTTTTAAGGGCCGGGGAGCTGTTTTTT. Variable domain in full (rest from reference TRBV5-1 and TRBJ2-2): KAGVTQTPRYLIKTRGQQVTLSCSPISGHRSVSWYQQTPGQGLQFLFEYFSETQRNKGNFPGRFSGRQFSNSRSEMNVSTLELGDSALYLCASSKRTGMVLRAGELFFGEGSRLTVL.

The rearrangement joins TRBV6-5 to TRBJ2-5, with D possibly TRBD2 on 6 matching bases. Germline lookup yields CDR1 MNHEY and CDR2 SVGAGI. The length of the CDR3 is 16 residues. Trimming took off 0 bases at V and 5 bases at J, with 16 bases between the two ends. CDR3 nucleotides: TGTGCCAGCAGTTACTCGAGCAGGGCCGGAGGGGAGACCCAGTACTTC. It specifies CASSYSSRAGGETQYF.

The chain joins TRBV28 to TRBJ2-7; TRBD1 matches at 8 bases. Unmatched junction bases numbered 8, after V lost 5 bases and J lost 2 bases. The CDR3 covers 15 residues. In germline, CDR1 is MDHEN, CDR2 SYDVKM. CDR3 protein: CASSPPGTGAYEQYF. The CDR3 coding sequence is TGTGCCAGCAGTCCCCCAGGGACAGGAGCCTACGAGCAGTACTTC.

This clone is a singleton in its sample. V usage is TRBV30 and J usage is TRBJ1-1; 8 positions match TRBD1. The CDR3 is made up of 14 amino acids. The V and J ends lost 0 bases and 7 bases, in that order; junction bases with no gene match: 7. From germline, CDR1 is GTSNPN and CDR2 SVGIG (reference sequence). The CDR3 nucleotides read TGTGCCTGGAGTGTATGGGGCGGGACAGGTGAAGCTTTCTTT. Translating it yields CAWSVWGGTGEAFF.

The J gene is TRBJ2-1, the V gene TRBV30; possibly TRBD2 for D (5 bases). This CDR3 spans 12 amino acids. Between the trimmed V and J ends, which lost 4 bases and 8 bases, there was a span of 12 bases. Germline loops: CDR1 GTSNPN, CDR2 SVGIG (reference sequence). CDR3 nucleotide sequence: TGTGCCTGGACCCGAGGGCACGATGAGCAGTTCTTC. It encodes CAWTRGHDEQFF.

CDR3 in amino acids: CASSVDEANSPLHF. The CDR3 DNA is TGTGCCAGCAGCGTAGACGAGGCCAATTCACCCCTCCACTTT. The chain uses TRBV9 and TRBJ1-6; D is unclear. Per the germline V gene, CDR1 is SGDLS and CDR2 is YYNGEE. This CDR3 region has 14 residues. Trimming took off 0 bases at V and 7 bases at J, with 8 bases between the two ends.

The genes are TRBV12-5 and TRBJ1-3; D unresolved. Looked up from germline, CDR1 is LGHNT and CDR2 is FRNRAP. This CDR3 is 13 amino acids long. The V and J ends lost 2 bases and 7 bases respectively, with 9 bases between them. The CDR3 DNA sequence: TGTGCTAGTGGTTTGCCCCTAGAGAACACCATATATTTT. It yields the protein CASGLPLENTIYF.